The 22 T cell receptor beta chains presented below share a single source sample, sequenced in a study of T cell responses to AZD1222 COVID-19 vaccine. Sequencing used immunoSEQ multiplex PCR; TCRdb keeps in-frame clones, though not all of them. Altogether 130,000 to 150,000 clones are present, approximately 88% being singletons, with the ten largest covering roughly 5.4%. The sequencing here drew on peripheral blood, taken 28 days after the second dose of the MenACWY control vaccine. The receptor set was obtained from an adult who received the MenACWY meningococcal vaccine as a control.

The chain is built from TRBV6-5 and TRBJ2-7; 10 bases map to TRBD2. In germline, CDR1 is MNHEY, CDR2 SVGAGI. CDR3 size: 15 residues. V shed 7 bases, J shed 0 bases, and the junction held 6 bases outside the gene matches. The CDR3 loop reads CASTLAGDSSYEQYF. CDR3 DNA: TGTGCCAGCACGCTAGCGGGGGACAGCTCCTACGAGCAGTACTTC.

This clone appeared once. The chain couples TRBV9 to TRBJ1-3; no definite D call. The germline V gene encodes CDR1 SGDLS and CDR2 YYNGEE. Trimming stripped 4 bases from V and 0 bases from J, with 8 bases between. The CDR3 has 14 amino acids. The CDR3 nucleotides read TGTGCCAGCAGCCTTTCCAACTCTGGAAACACCATATATTTT. This translates into CASSLSNSGNTIYF. Supplemented by reference TRBV9 and TRBJ1-3, the full variable domain reads DSGVTQTPKHLITATGQRVTLRCSPRSGDLSVYWYQQSLDQGLQFLIQYYNGEERAKGNILERFSAQQFPDLHSELNLSSLELGDSALYFCASSLSNSGNTIYFGEGSWLTVV.

The V call is TRBV5-6, the J call TRBJ2-3; maybe TRBD1 (6 bases). The V gene's germline CDR1 is SGHDT and CDR2 YYEEEE. The CDR3 has 16 amino acids. V lost 0 bases and J lost 2, with 13 bases in between. CDR3 in amino acids: CASSLAGTPYTDTQYF. As DNA, the CDR3 is TGTGCCAGCAGCTTGGCTGGGACACCCTACACAGATACGCAGTATTTT.

The chain is built from TRBV2 and TRBJ1-5; maybe TRBD1 (6 bases). The CDR3 loop spans 14 amino acids. Per germline, CDR1 SNHLY and CDR2 FYNNEI. Between the trimmed V and J ends, which lost 5 bases and 6 bases, there was a span of 14 bases. The CDR3 sequence: CASSRGGLGQPQHF. The CDR3 region has the DNA TGTGCCAGCAGTAGGGGGGGGTTAGGTCAGCCCCAGCATTTT.

This clone was seen only a few times. J is TRBJ2-1 and V is TRBV18; 10 bases align to TRBD1. The V gene end was trimmed by 6 bases and the J gene end by 10 bases; junction bases not matched to a gene: 9. Germline CDR1 KGHSH, CDR2 LQKENI. This CDR3 spans 14 amino acids. The CDR3, as DNA: TGTGCCAGCTCCACACTGACAGGGGGCGGCGAGCAGTTCTTC. It yields the protein CASSTLTGGGEQFF.

The gene calls are TRBV5-1 and TRBJ1-1; possibly TRBD1 for D (6 bases). Germline V lookup: CDR1 SGHRS, CDR2 YFSETQ. The CDR3 has 17 residues. V was pared by 2 bases and J by 0 bases, with 17 bases between. The CDR3 nucleotides are TGCGCCAGCAGCTTTAGCAGGGGTAGTGAAATGAACACTGAAGCTTTCTTT. This translates into CASSFSRGSEMNTEAFF.

This chain joins TRBV7-9 and TRBJ2-1, with a weak D call TRBD2 (6 bases). This CDR3 is 13 amino acids long. Germline V gene lookup returns CDR1 SEHNR and CDR2 FQNEAQ (reference sequence). V gave up 1 base and J gave up 7 bases, with 8 bases separating them. The CDR3 spells CASSLDGGNEQFF. CDR3 in DNA: TGTGCCAGCAGCTTAGATGGGGGGAATGAGCAGTTCTTC.

CDR3 sequence reads: CASRLNSYNEQFF. The CDR3 DNA reads as TGTGCCAGCAGGCTTAACTCCTACAATGAGCAGTTCTTC. The chain carries TRBV6-5 and TRBJ2-1; D is undetermined. V lost 6 bases and J lost 0, with 6 bases in between. The CDR3 sequence is 13 residues long. CDR1 and CDR2 (germline): MNHEY, SVGAGI.

The chain uses TRBV7-9 and TRBJ1-6, with 7 bases fitting TRBD1. With 11 bases clipped from V and 7 bases from J, the junction kept 5 bases outside the gene matches. Germline loops: CDR1 SEHNR, CDR2 FQNEAQ (reference sequence). The CDR3 extends over 12 amino acids. The CDR3 region has the DNA TGTGCCGGGGGGACAGCCAATTCACCCCTCCACTTT. Its protein is CAGGTANSPLHF.

The V and J genes are TRBV11-2 and TRBJ1-6; D perhaps matches TRBD1 (6 bases). There are 15 residues in the CDR3. Germline CDR1 reads SGHAT; CDR2 reads FQNNGV. Trimming took off 1 base at V and 7 bases at J, with 11 bases between the two ends. CDR3 DNA sequence: TGTGCCAGCAGCTTAGGGCGGCAGGGGAATTCACCCCTCCACTTT. The encoded protein is CASSLGRQGNSPLHF. Variable domain in full (rest from reference TRBV11-2 and TRBJ1-6): EAGVAQSPRYKIIEKRQSVAFWCNPISGHATLYWYQQILGQGPKLLIQFQNNGVVDDSQLPKDRFSAERLKGVDSTLKIQPAKLEDSAVYLCASSLGRQGNSPLHFGNGTRLTVT.

The chain employs TRBV6-5 and TRBJ2-2; 11 nucleotides line up with TRBD1. Germline V CDR1 and CDR2: MNHEY, SVGAGI. There are 14 residues in the CDR3. V lost 6 bases and J lost 8; bases outside the gene matches: 5. CDR3 DNA: TGTGCCAGCAGCCGGGACAGGGGGATTGGGGAGCTGTTTTTT. This gives the protein CASSRDRGIGELFF.

About this clone: Other DNA variants within this sample encode the same CDR3. The chain employs TRBV18 and TRBJ1-2, with unresolved D. This CDR3 has 13 amino acids. CDR1 is KGHSH and CDR2 is LQKENI in the germline V gene. Trimming shortened V by 3 bases and J by 2 bases, and 7 bases separated the two germline ends. The CDR3, as DNA: TGTGCCAGCTCACCGGATACCAACTATGGCTACACCTTC. As protein: CASSPDTNYGYTF.

V and J are TRBV5-5 and TRBJ1-5; weak D call: TRBD1 (6 bases). V shed 3 bases and J shed 0 bases, with 10 bases lying between them. This CDR3 spans 15 amino acids. Germline V gives CDR1 SGHKS, CDR2 YYEKEE (reference sequence). The CDR3: CASSYRDYSNQPQHF. Here the CDR3 DNA reads TGTGCCAGCAGCTACAGGGATTATAGCAATCAGCCCCAGCATTTT.

The rearrangement joins TRBV5-4 to TRBJ2-1, with 11 bases identical to TRBD2. The germline gives CDR1 SGHNT, CDR2 YYREEE (reference sequence). After removal of 3 bases from V and 8 bases from J, the junction contained 7 bases not matched to a gene. This CDR3 contains 15 residues. DNA of the CDR3: TGTGCCAGCAGCTCAGGACTAGCGGGTGTATATGAGCAGTTCTTC. Amino acid sequence: CASSSGLAGVYEQFF.

This chain joins TRBV28 and TRBJ1-2; D is uncertain. V was pared by 2 bases and J by 8 bases, with 9 bases between. CDR1 is MDHEN and CDR2 is SYDVKM in the germline V gene. The CDR3 runs 12 residues. CDR3 nucleotide sequence: TGTGCCAGCAGTTTAACGAGTCTCGGCTACACCTTC. It is translated as CASSLTSLGYTF.

The chain has TRBV4-3 and TRBJ2-1; 10 nucleotides match TRBD2. The germline CDR1 and CDR2 sequences are LGHNA and YSLEER. The CDR3 is made up of 15 amino acids. V shed 1 base and J 5 bases; nucleotides not matched to a gene: 2. The CDR3 coding sequence is TGCGCCAGCAGCCAAGCCACTAGCGGGAACAATGAGCAGTTCTTC. Amino acid sequence: CASSQATSGNNEQFF.

The rearrangement joins TRBV5-8 to TRBJ1-4; 8 positions agree with TRBD1. Losses at the gene ends were 0 bases for V and 7 bases for J; bases not matched to a gene: 5. Looked up from germline, CDR1 is SGHTS and CDR2 is YDEGEE. The CDR3 sequence is 15 residues long. The CDR3 loop reads CASSLADRGGEKLFF. DNA for the CDR3: TGTGCCAGCAGCTTGGCAGACAGGGGCGGTGAAAAACTGTTTTTT.

This rearrangement joins TRBV5-1 to TRBJ1-2; 7 bases agree with TRBD1. The CDR3 runs 13 residues. V lost 0 bases to trimming and J lost 8 bases; unmatched junction nucleotides: 4. CDR1 is SGHRS and CDR2 is YFSETQ in the germline V gene. CDR3 in DNA: TGCGCCAGCAGCTTGGGACAGGGCATAGGCTACACCTTC. Amino acid sequence: CASSLGQGIGYTF.

This clone was picked up many times. The rearrangement links TRBV3-1 (or the pseudogene TRBV3-2) to TRBJ2-7; the match to TRBD1 covers 7 bases. The CDR3 extends over 14 amino acids. Germline-derived CDR1 and CDR2 are LGHDT and YNNKEL (reference sequence). V lost 5 bases and J lost 2; bases outside the gene matches: 6. The CDR3 nucleotides are TGTGCCAGCAGCTACCACCAGGGGGCCTACGAGCAGTACTTC. Amino acid sequence: CASSYHQGAYEQYF.

The table lists this clone with a few counts. The rearrangement uses TRBV4-2 and TRBJ2-6; D is uncertain. CDR3 length equals 16 residues. Germline-derived CDR1 and CDR2 are LGHNA and YNFKEQ. V gave up 0 bases and J gave up 1 base, with 7 bases separating them. CDR3 sequence reads: CASSQDLGSGANVLTF. CDR3 DNA sequence: TGTGCCAGCAGCCAAGATCTAGGGTCTGGGGCCAACGTCCTGACTTTC.

The chain couples TRBV4-2 to TRBJ2-5, with TRBD2 matching 9 bases. The V and J ends lost 3 bases and 3 bases, in that order; junction bases with no gene match: 2. From germline, CDR1 is LGHNA and CDR2 YNFKEQ. The CDR3 has 14 amino acids. As DNA, the CDR3 is TGTGCCAGCAGCCAGACTAGCGGTAAAGAGACCCAGTACTTC. Its translation is CASSQTSGKETQYF.

This clone was found once. The chain couples TRBV9 to TRBJ2-3, with D perhaps matching TRBD2 (6 bases). This CDR3 contains 15 residues. Trimming cost V 3 bases and J 0 bases, with 11 bases left between them. Germline CDR1 and CDR2: SGDLS and YYNGEE. The chain's CDR3 is CASSGGDGSTDTQYF. The CDR3 nucleotides read TGTGCCAGCAGCGGCGGGGACGGCAGCACAGATACGCAGTATTTT.